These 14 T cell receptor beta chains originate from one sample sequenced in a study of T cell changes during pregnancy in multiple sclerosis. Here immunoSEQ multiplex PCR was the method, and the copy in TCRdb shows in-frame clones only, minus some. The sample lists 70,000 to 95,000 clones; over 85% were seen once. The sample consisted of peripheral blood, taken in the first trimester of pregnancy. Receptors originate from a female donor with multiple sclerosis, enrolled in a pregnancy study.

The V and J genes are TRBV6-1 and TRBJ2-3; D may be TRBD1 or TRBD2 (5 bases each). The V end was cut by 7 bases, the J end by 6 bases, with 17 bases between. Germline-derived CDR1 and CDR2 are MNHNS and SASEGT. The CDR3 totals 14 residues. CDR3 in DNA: TGTGCCAGCAATGAGGGGCAAGGAAGCGATACGCAGTATTTT. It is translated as CASNEGQGSDTQYF.

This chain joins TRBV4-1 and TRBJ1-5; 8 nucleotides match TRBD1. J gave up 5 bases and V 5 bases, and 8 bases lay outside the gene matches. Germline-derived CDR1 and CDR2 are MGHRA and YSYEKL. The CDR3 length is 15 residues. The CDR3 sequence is CASSERPTGDQPQHF. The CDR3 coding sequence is TGCGCCAGCAGCGAGAGACCGACAGGGGATCAGCCCCAGCATTTT.

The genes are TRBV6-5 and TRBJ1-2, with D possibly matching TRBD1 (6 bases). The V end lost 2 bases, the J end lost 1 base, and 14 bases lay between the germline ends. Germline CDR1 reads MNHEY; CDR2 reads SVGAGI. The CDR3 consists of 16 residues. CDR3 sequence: CASSYDKQGLNYGYTF. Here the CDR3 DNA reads TGTGCCAGCAGTTACGACAAACAGGGCCTTAACTATGGCTACACCTTC.

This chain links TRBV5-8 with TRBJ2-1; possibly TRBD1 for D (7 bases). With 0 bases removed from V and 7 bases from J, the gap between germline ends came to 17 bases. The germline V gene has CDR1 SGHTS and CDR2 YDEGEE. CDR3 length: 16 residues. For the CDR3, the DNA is TGTGCCAGCAGCTTGGGGGGCGGGCAGGGGGGAAATGAGCAGTTCTTC. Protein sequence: CASSLGGGQGGNEQFF. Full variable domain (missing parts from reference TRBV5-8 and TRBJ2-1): EAGVTQSPTHLIKTRGQQATLRCSPISGHTSVYWYQQALGLGLQFLLWYDEGEERNRGNFPPRFSGRQFPNYSSELNVNALELEDSALYLCASSLGGGQGGNEQFFGPGTRLTVL.

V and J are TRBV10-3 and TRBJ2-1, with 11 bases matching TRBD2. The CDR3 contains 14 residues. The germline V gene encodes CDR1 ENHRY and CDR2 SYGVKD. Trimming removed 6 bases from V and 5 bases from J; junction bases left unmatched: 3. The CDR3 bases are TGTGCCATCAGGGTAGCGGGGGGGAACAATGAGCAGTTCTTC. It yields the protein CAIRVAGGNNEQFF.

Here the CDR3 reads CASSGGTGPTYEQYF. The CDR3 coding sequence is TGTGCCAGCAGCGGCGGGACAGGGCCGACCTACGAGCAGTACTTC. The chain uses TRBV5-6 and TRBJ2-7; TRBD1 aligns across 9 bases. The CDR3 has 15 amino acids. CDR1 and CDR2 (germline): SGHDT, YYEEEE. V gave up 4 bases and J gave up 2 bases; unmatched junction bases: 7.

The CDR3 loop reads CASSPGTSGLYQETQYF. The DNA of the CDR3 is TGTGCCAGCTCACCCGGGACTAGCGGTTTGTACCAAGAGACCCAGTACTTC. V gene TRBV18 combines with J gene TRBJ2-5; 11 nucleotides align to TRBD2. Germline V lookup: CDR1 KGHSH, CDR2 LQKENI. The CDR3 is made up of 17 amino acids. The V segment lost 3 bases and the J segment 0 bases; nucleotides outside the gene matches: 6.

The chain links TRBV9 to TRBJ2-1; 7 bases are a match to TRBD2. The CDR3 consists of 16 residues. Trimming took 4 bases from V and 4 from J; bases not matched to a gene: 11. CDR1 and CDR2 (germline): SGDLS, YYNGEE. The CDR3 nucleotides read TGTGCCAGCAGCCCCCCCGCGGGAGCCGGTTACAATGAGCAGTTCTTC. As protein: CASSPPAGAGYNEQFF.

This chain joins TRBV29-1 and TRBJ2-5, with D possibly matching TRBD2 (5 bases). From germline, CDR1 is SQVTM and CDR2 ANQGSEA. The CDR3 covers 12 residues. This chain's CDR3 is CSPLSEGETQYF. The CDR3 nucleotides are TGCAGTCCCCTTTCCGAGGGAGAGACCCAGTACTTC.

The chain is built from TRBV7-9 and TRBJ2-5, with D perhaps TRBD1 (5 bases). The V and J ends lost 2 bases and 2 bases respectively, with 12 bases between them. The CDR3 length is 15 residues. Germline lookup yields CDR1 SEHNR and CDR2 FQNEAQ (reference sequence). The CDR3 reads CASSLLAKGQETQYF. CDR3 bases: TGTGCCAGCAGCTTATTGGCCAAGGGGCAAGAGACCCAGTACTTC.

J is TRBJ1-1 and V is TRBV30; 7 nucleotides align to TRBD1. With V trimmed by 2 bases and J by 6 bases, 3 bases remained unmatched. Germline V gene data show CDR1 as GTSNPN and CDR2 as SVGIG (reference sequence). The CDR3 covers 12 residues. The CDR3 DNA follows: TGTGCCTGGAGTAAAGGACAGGCTGAAGCTTTCTTT. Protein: CAWSKGQAEAFF. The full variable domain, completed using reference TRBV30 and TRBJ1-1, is SQTIHQWPATLVQPVGSPLSLECTVEGTSNPNLYWYRQAAGRGLQLLFYSVGIGQISSEVPQNLSASRPQDRQFILSSKKLLLSDSGFYLCAWSKGQAEAFFGQGTRLTVV.

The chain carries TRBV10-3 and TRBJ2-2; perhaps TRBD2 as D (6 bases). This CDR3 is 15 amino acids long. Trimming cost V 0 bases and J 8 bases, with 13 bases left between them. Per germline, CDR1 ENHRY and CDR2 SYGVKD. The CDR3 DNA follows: TGTGCCATCAGTGAGTCGACCCGGCTAGCGGGGGAGCTGTTTTTT. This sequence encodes CAISESTRLAGELFF.

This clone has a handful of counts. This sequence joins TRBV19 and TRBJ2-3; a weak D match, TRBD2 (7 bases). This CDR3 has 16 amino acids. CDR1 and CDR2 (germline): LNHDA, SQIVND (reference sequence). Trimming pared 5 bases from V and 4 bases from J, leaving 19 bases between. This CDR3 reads CASSPTLGGGADTQYF. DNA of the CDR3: TGTGCCAGTAGTCCCACTTTAGGGGGGGGCGCAGATACGCAGTATTTT.

CDR3 bases: TGTGCCAGCAGCTCACTAGCGGGGAGCTCCTACGAGCAGTACTTC. Protein product: CASSSLAGSSYEQYF. The chain uses TRBV7-9 and TRBJ2-7; 10 bases align to TRBD2. The CDR3 sequence is 15 residues long. CDR1 is SEHNR and CDR2 is FQNEAQ in the germline V gene (reference sequence). The J segment lost 0 bases and the V segment lost 4 bases, leaving 3 bases of the junction unmatched.